Following are 25 T cell receptor beta chains from one sample sequenced in a study of T cell responses to AZD1222 COVID-19 vaccine. Some clones are missing from TCRdb's copy, which holds only in-frame ones; the method was immunoSEQ multiplex PCR. The table lists about 180,000 clones, approximately 92% of them singletons. Sequencing was performed on peripheral blood, taken 28 days after the second dose of the MenACWY control vaccine. The receptors derive from an adult who received the MenACWY meningococcal vaccine as a control.

This chain's CDR3 is CSVARSGGYTF. The CDR3 DNA reads TGCAGCGTTGCAAGGTCCGGTGGCTACACCTTC. The chain has TRBV29-1 and TRBJ1-2; the D is unclear. The CDR3 is made up of 11 amino acids. Trimming removed 4 bases at V and 7 bases at J, with 10 bases between. Germline loops: CDR1 SQVTM, CDR2 ANQGSEA.

This clone was found once. This chain uses TRBV3-1 (or the pseudogene TRBV3-2) with TRBJ2-4; 8 bases map to TRBD1. The CDR3 loop spans 14 amino acids. The V segment lost 1 base and the J segment 5 bases; nucleotides outside the gene matches: 1. Germline CDR1 is LGHDT and CDR2 is YNNKEL (reference sequence). The CDR3 DNA reads TGTGCCAGCAGCCAAGGACAGGGGCAAAACATTCAGTACTTC. Protein sequence: CASSQGQGQNIQYF.

V gene TRBV5-4 combines with J gene TRBJ1-6; 7 positions match TRBD1. The CDR3 runs 17 residues. CDR1 and CDR2 from the germline V gene are SGHNT and YYREEE (reference sequence). V was clipped by 0 bases and J by 2 bases; unmatched bases: 5. The CDR3 reads CASSLDRGNTYNSPLHF. As DNA, the CDR3 is TGTGCCAGCAGCTTGGACAGGGGTAACACCTATAATTCACCCCTCCACTTT.

This chain connects TRBV27 to TRBJ1-6; D ambiguous. V was cut by 5 bases and J by 5 bases, with 10 bases left in between. This CDR3 comprises 14 residues. Germline CDR1 reads MNHEY; CDR2 reads SMNVEV (reference sequence). CDR3 residues: CASSPPVHNSPLHF. The DNA for the CDR3 is TGTGCCAGCAGTCCCCCGGTCCATAATTCACCCCTCCACTTT.

This chain connects TRBV7-2 to TRBJ1-5; 9 bases align to TRBD1. CDR1 is SGHTA and CDR2 is FQGNSA in the germline V gene. The junction had 10 bases not matched to a gene; V was cut back by 5 bases and J by 2 bases. The CDR3 contains 17 residues. The CDR3 reads CASSPGQGVWGNQPQHF. In DNA form, the CDR3 reads TGTGCCAGCAGCCCGGGACAGGGAGTTTGGGGCAATCAGCCCCAGCATTTT.

The chain couples TRBV19 to TRBJ2-3; maybe TRBD2 (5 bases). Germline CDR1 LNHDA, CDR2 SQIVND (reference sequence). The CDR3 has 15 amino acids. V lost 6 bases and J 0 bases, leaving 13 bases between the germline ends. CDR3 sequence reads: CASRRSEGSTDTQYF. The CDR3 DNA reads as TGTGCCAGTAGGCGGAGCGAGGGAAGCACAGATACGCAGTATTTT.

The V gene is TRBV15, the J gene TRBJ2-7, with TRBD2 as a possible D gene (5 bases). CDR1 and CDR2 (germline): LNHNV, YYDKDF (reference sequence). Trimming removed 1 base from V and 13 bases from J, with 17 bases in between. The CDR3 covers 13 residues. The CDR3 here is CATSRGEGSGCYF. CDR3 DNA: TGTGCCACCAGCAGAGGAGAGGGAAGTGGTTGTTACTTC.

The count of this clone is one. The rearrangement joins TRBV7-9 to TRBJ1-1; D is unclear. The CDR3 extends over 16 amino acids. Germline V gene sequence: CDR1 SEHNR, CDR2 FQNEAQ (reference sequence). Trimming removed 0 bases at V and 3 bases at J, with 14 bases between. CDR3 sequence (DNA): TGTGCCAGCAGCTTAGCAGGGAATCTCAGGCACACTGAAGCTTTCTTT. Translated: CASSLAGNLRHTEAFF.

The chain combines TRBV18 with TRBJ2-3; maybe TRBD2 (6 bases). The V and J ends lost 5 bases and 3 bases respectively, with 9 bases between them. The CDR3 contains 13 residues. CDR1 is KGHSH and CDR2 is LQKENI in the germline V gene. CDR3 in DNA: TGTGCCAGCTCAAACGGGGGAACAGATACGCAGTATTTT. Translation gives CASSNGGTDTQYF.

The chain couples TRBV3-1 (or the pseudogene TRBV3-2) to TRBJ2-2, with TRBD1 as a possible D gene (5 bases). V lost 3 bases and J lost 4, with 15 bases in between. The CDR3 consists of 16 residues. Germline CDR1 is LGHDT and CDR2 is YNNKEL (reference sequence). CDR3 sequence: CASSQGLSASTGELFF. CDR3 coding DNA: TGTGCCAGCAGCCAGGGGCTCTCAGCCAGCACCGGGGAGCTGTTTTTT.

The J gene is TRBJ1-2, the V gene TRBV16; TRBD1 matches 7 bases. The CDR3 loop spans 17 amino acids. The germline gives CDR1 KGHSY, CDR2 FQNENV. Losses at the gene ends were 4 bases for V and 3 bases for J; bases not matched to a gene: 14. Here the CDR3 reads CASSPQGWGKVDYGYTF. In DNA, the CDR3 is TGTGCCAGCAGCCCACAGGGGTGGGGGAAAGTGGACTATGGCTACACCTTC.

The V call is TRBV2, the J call TRBJ1-5; TRBD1 matches at 8 bases. The CDR3 contains 13 residues. Losses at the gene ends were 11 bases for V and 5 bases for J; bases not matched to a gene: 8. Germline CDR1 SNHLY, CDR2 FYNNEI. CDR3 sequence reads: CARGQGEHQPQHF. The CDR3 DNA is TGTGCCCGAGGACAGGGAGAACATCAGCCCCAGCATTTT. The full variable domain, completed using reference TRBV2 and TRBJ1-5, is EPEVTQTPSHQVTQMGQEVILRCVPISNHLYFYWYRQILGQKVEFLVSFYNNEISEKSEIFDDQFSVERPDGSNFTLKIRSTKLEDSAMYFCARGQGEHQPQHFGDGTRLSIL.

This clone came up a few times. The V call is TRBV5-6, the J call TRBJ2-2, with TRBD1 matching 7 bases. From germline, CDR1 is SGHDT and CDR2 YYEEEE. With V trimmed by 6 bases and J by 4 bases, 12 bases remained unmatched. The CDR3 sequence is 16 residues long. The CDR3 DNA sequence: TGTGCCAGCACCAGTTATGGGACAGCCTTCACCGGGGAGCTGTTTTTT. Its translation: CASTSYGTAFTGELFF.

The chain links TRBV25-1 to TRBJ1-2; 7 bases agree with TRBD1. CDR1 is MGHDK, CDR2 SYGVNS, per germline. The CDR3 is 13 residues long. V trimming: 7 bases; J trimming: 8 bases; junction bases outside the gene matches: 10. The CDR3 region has the DNA TGTGCCAGCACCGCCGGGACAGTATTAGGCTACACCTTC. Translating gives CASTAGTVLGYTF.

The V call is TRBV7-2, the J call TRBJ1-2; perhaps TRBD1 as D (6 bases). This CDR3 comprises 18 residues. V was clipped by 0 bases and J by 8 bases, with 25 bases between them. Germline V gives CDR1 SGHTA, CDR2 FQGNSA. CDR3 loop: CASSLARVTLDRTGGYTF. CDR3 coding DNA: TGTGCCAGCAGCTTAGCTAGGGTTACCCTAGACAGGACCGGCGGCTACACCTTC.

The chain uses TRBV10-1 and TRBJ2-2; D is perhaps TRBD2 (6 bases). Trimming removed 10 bases at V and 0 bases at J, with 12 bases between. CDR3 length: 14 residues. CDR1 WNHNN and CDR2 SYGVQD come from the germline V gene (reference sequence). CDR3 amino acids: CATRWRANTGELFF. As DNA, the CDR3 is TGCGCCACCCGGTGGAGGGCGAACACCGGGGAGCTGTTTTTT.

The rearrangement uses TRBV11-2 and TRBJ2-3; maybe TRBD1 (5 bases). V was shortened by 4 bases and J by 3 bases, with 14 bases between the two germline ends. This CDR3 is 15 amino acids long. Germline V gives CDR1 SGHAT, CDR2 FQNNGV. CDR3 nucleotides: TGTGCCAGCAGCTCCTTAGGACACCCAACAGATACGCAGTATTTT. Translating gives CASSSLGHPTDTQYF.

The chain is built from TRBV7-9 and TRBJ1-1, with D possibly being TRBD1 (6 bases). Per germline, CDR1 SEHNR and CDR2 FQNEAQ (reference sequence). The CDR3 is 17 amino acids. The V gene lost 7 bases and the J gene lost 0 bases, with 21 bases spanning the gap. The CDR3 spells CASTRGGTGFMNTEAFF. CDR3 in DNA: TGTGCCAGCACTAGAGGGGGGACCGGGTTCATGAACACTGAAGCTTTCTTT. The full variable domain, in which reference TRBV7-9 and TRBJ1-1 provide the parts outside the CDR3, is DTGVSQNPRHKITKRGQNVTFRCDPISEHNRLYWYRQTLGQGPEFLTYFQNEAQLEKSRLLSDRFSAERPKGSFSTLEIQRTEQGDSAMYLCASTRGGTGFMNTEAFFGQGTRLTVV.

The sample holds a few counts of this clone. The V gene is TRBV4-1, the J gene TRBJ2-1, with D possibly matching TRBD1 (6 bases). The length of the CDR3 is 15 residues. Trimming took off 1 base at V and 7 bases at J, with 14 bases between the two ends. Germline CDR1 and CDR2: MGHRA and YSYEKL. The CDR3 sequence is CASSQGAGRGNEQFF. CDR3 sequence (DNA): TGCGCCAGCAGCCAAGGGGCCGGCAGGGGAAATGAGCAGTTCTTC.

The rearrangement uses TRBV19 and TRBJ1-5; D perhaps matches TRBD1 (5 bases). Germline CDR1 and CDR2: LNHDA and SQIVND (reference sequence). V dropped 3 bases and J dropped 3 bases, with 12 bases sitting between them. This CDR3 is 15 amino acids long. The CDR3 coding sequence is TGTGCCAGTAGTATCCCTACAGGATTCAATCAGCCCCAGCATTTT. Translating gives CASSIPTGFNQPQHF.

This sequence joins TRBV19 and TRBJ1-5, with TRBD1 matching over 9 bases. From germline, CDR1 is LNHDA and CDR2 SQIVND (reference sequence). The V gene end was trimmed by 3 bases and the J gene end by 6 bases; junction bases not matched to a gene: 6. The CDR3 length is 15 residues. CDR3 nucleotides: TGTGCCAGTAGTATTACAGGGGGCAGGGGTCAGCCCCAGCATTTT. Encoded protein: CASSITGGRGQPQHF.

V is TRBV14 and J is TRBJ2-3; D gene uncertain. With 4 bases removed from V and 2 bases from J, the gap between germline ends came to 10 bases. Per the germline V gene, CDR1 is SGHDN and CDR2 is FVKESK. The CDR3 is made up of 14 amino acids. CDR3 bases: TGTGCCAGCAGCCCAGCCCGCTTCACAGATACGCAGTATTTT. Its protein product is CASSPARFTDTQYF.

V and J are TRBV20-1 and TRBJ1-1; the D gene is possibly TRBD1 (5 bases). Deletions cut 3 bases from V and 5 bases from J, with 10 bases between. Germline V CDR1 and CDR2: DFQATT, SNEGSKA (reference sequence). This CDR3 has 12 amino acids. CDR3 nucleotides: TGCAGTGCTAGTCGGGGGGGAACTGAAGCTTTCTTT. Amino acids: CSASRGGTEAFF.

The gene calls are TRBV12-3 or TRBV12-4 and TRBJ2-3, with unresolved D. This CDR3 contains 13 residues. The germline V and J ends were trimmed by 2 bases and 4 bases, with 7 bases remaining between them. CDR3 sequence reads: CASSLMWADTQYF. As DNA, the CDR3 is TGTGCCAGCAGTTTAATGTGGGCAGATACGCAGTATTTT.

Written as DNA, the CDR3 is TGTGCCAGCAGTGAAGTGGACTCCTATAATTCACCCCTCCACTTT. It codes for CASSEVDSYNSPLHF. J is TRBJ1-6 and V is TRBV6-1; the D is unclear. The V gene's germline CDR1 is MNHNS and CDR2 SASEGT. Trimming stripped 1 base from V and 0 bases from J, with 4 bases between. The CDR3 extends over 15 amino acids.